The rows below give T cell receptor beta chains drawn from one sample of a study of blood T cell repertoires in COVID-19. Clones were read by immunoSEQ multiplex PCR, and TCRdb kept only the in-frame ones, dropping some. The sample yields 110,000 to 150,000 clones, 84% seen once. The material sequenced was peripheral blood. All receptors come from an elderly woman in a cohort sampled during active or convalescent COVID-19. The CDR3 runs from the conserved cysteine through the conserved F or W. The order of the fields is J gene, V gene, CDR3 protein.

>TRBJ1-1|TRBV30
CAWSLGRTTGVMNTEAFF
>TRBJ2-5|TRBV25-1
CASSGRLGEETQYF
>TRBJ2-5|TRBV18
CASSPTTSGETQYF
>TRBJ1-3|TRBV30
CALGTGAFSGNTIYF
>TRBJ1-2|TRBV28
CASSLTGRGYGYTF
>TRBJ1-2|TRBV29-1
CSVLRDFNYGYTF
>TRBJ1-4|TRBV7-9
CASSLVNLNEKLFF
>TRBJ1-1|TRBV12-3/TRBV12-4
CASSLQKNTEAFF
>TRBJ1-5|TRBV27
CASSSQGFSNQPQHF
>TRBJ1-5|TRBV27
CASSPGARNQPQHF
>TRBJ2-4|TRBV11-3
CASSRLGGDDIQYF
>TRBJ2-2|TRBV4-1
CASSHEGGSQPNTGELFF
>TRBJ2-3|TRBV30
CAWGGGGRSDTQYF
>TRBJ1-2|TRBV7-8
CASSLVRVSPYGYTF
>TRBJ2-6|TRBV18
CASSPLEGWDSGANVLTF
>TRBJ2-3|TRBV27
CASSLSVAKDTQYF
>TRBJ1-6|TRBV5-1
CASRQIFNSPLHF
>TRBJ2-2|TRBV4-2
CASSQREGWTGELFF
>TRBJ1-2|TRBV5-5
CASSLPGQGVGYTF
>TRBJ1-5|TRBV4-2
CASSQEGKGNQPQHF
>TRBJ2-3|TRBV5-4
CASSTSGGGTDTQYF
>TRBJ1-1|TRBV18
CASSRSQGNTEAFF
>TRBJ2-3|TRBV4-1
CASSVASLFFTDTQYF
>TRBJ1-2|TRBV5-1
CASSTGQGDGYTF
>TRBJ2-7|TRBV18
CASSPSSSYEQYF
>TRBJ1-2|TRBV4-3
CASSPSAGVYGYTF
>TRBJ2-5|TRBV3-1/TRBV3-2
CASSRSTGTRGETQYF
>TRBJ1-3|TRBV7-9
CASSLPGGGAGNTIYF
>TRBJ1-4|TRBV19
CASSRDRSEKLFF
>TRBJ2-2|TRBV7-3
CASSSGNTGELFF
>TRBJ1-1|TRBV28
CASSSGREEAFF
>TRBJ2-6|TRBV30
CAWSHPSGANVLTF
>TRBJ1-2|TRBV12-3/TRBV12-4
CASSLNGRNGYTF
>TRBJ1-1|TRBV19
CASGTAYTEAFF
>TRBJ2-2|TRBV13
CASTRGRGRAGELFF
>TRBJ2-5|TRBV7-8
CASSTGGARETQYF
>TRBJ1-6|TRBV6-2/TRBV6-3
CASSRQENSPLHF
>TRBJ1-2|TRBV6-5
CASFQTSGGGYTF
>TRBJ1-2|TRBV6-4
CASSATTGGYGYTF
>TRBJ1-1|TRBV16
CASSQTAEAFF